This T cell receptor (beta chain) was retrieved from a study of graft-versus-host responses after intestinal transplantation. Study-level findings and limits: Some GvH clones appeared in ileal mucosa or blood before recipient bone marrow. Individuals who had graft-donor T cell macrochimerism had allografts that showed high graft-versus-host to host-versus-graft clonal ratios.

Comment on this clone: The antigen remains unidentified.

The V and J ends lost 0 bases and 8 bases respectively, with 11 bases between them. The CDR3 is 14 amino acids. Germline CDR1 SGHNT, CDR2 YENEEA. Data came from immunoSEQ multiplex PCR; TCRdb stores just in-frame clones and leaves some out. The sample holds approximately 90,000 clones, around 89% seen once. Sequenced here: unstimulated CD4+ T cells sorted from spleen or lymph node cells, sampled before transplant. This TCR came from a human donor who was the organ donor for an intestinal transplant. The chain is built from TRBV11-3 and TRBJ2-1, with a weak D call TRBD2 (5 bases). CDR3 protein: CASSLEPGWDEQFF. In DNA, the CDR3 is TGTGCCAGCAGCTTAGAGCCGGGATGGGATGAGCAGTTCTTC. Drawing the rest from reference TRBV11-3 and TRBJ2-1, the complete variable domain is EAGVVQSPRYKIIEKKQPVAFWCNPISGHNTLYWYLQNLGQGPELLIRYENEEAVDDSQLPKDRFSAERLKGVDSTLKIQPAELGDSAVYLCASSLEPGWDEQFFGPGTRLTVL.